The 5 T cell receptor beta chains below all came from one sample that was sequenced in a study of shared clonotypes between healthy human individuals. The table came from immunoSEQ multiplex PCR; TCRdb's copy has only in-frame clones and leaves some out. The sample includes about 2.4 million clones, around nine tenths seen only once; the top ten take more than 0.12%. Material: naive CD4+ T cells sorted from blood. Described subset: CD45RA+ positively selected. These receptors originate from a man between 18 and 29 years old in good health.

The chain uses TRBV7-9 and TRBJ1-1; D is possibly TRBD1 (6 bases). Trimming took off 0 bases at V and 5 bases at J, with 10 bases between the two ends. Per the germline V gene, CDR1 is SEHNR and CDR2 is FQNEAQ (reference sequence). This CDR3 has 14 residues. The CDR3 spells CASSLAPGDTEAFF. The CDR3 nucleotides are TGTGCCAGCAGCTTAGCGCCAGGGGATACTGAAGCTTTCTTT.

The chain carries TRBV18 and TRBJ1-5; the D is unclear. CDR1 and CDR2 from the germline V gene are KGHSH and LQKENI. Trimming took off 3 bases at V and 0 bases at J, with 9 bases between the two ends. The CDR3 covers 15 residues. CDR3 in amino acids: CASSPERISNQPQHF. For the CDR3, the DNA is TGTGCCAGCTCACCCGAACGGATTAGCAATCAGCCCCAGCATTTT. The full variable domain, with the rest looked up from reference TRBV18 and TRBJ1-5, is NAGVMQNPRHLVRRRGQEARLRCSPMKGHSHVYWYRQLPEEGLKFMVYLQKENIIDESGMPKERFSAEFPKEGPSILRIQQVVRGDSAAYFCASSPERISNQPQHFGDGTRLSIL.

This clone appeared once. V is TRBV10-2 and J is TRBJ2-7; 9 bases map to TRBD1. CDR1 WSHSY and CDR2 SAAADI come from the germline V gene. This CDR3 is 14 amino acids long. Trimming removed 3 bases from V and 3 bases from J; junction bases left unmatched: 3. In nucleotides, the CDR3 is TGCGCCAGCAGTGACGGACAGGGGTTCTACGAGCAGTACTTC. It translates to CASSDGQGFYEQYF.

This chain uses TRBV4-3 with TRBJ1-4; D not certain. There are 13 residues in the CDR3. The germline V gene encodes CDR1 LGHNA and CDR2 YSLEER. Trimming removed 0 bases from V and 8 bases from J, with 7 bases in between. CDR3 region: CASSQDRSEKLFF. CDR3 nucleotides: TGCGCCAGCAGCCAAGATCGGTCCGAAAAACTGTTTTTT.

The J gene is TRBJ2-3, the V gene TRBV7-9; TRBD2 matches 9 bases. This CDR3 comprises 15 residues. Trimming cost V 4 bases and J 5 bases; bases outside gene matches: 7. Looked up from germline, CDR1 is SEHNR and CDR2 is FQNEAQ (reference sequence). CDR3 sequence: CASSWVAGVVDTQYF. The CDR3 nucleotides read TGTGCCAGCAGCTGGGTAGCGGGAGTAGTAGATACGCAGTATTTT.